This TCR beta chain comes out of a study of T cell repertoires in cytomegalovirus infection. Each CDR3 protein gets one entry after TCRdb re-called the reads with MiXCR. The table shows 350,000 to 450,000 distinct CDR3 sequences, with roughly 18% occurring only once. This clonotype was seen more than once but under ten times. Per the germline V gene, CDR1 is ENHRY and CDR2 is SYGVKD. V dropped 2 bases and J dropped 6; count of bases not matched to a gene: 4. The CDR3 covers 14 residues. This TCR derives from a human donor in good health (CMV status not recorded). Some clones in this sample may be carry-over from other donors' samples. V gene TRBV10-3 combines with J gene TRBJ1-2, with 9 bases lining up with TRBD1. Source material: PBMCs. As DNA, the CDR3 is TGTGCCATCAGTGAGCCTACAGGGGGCGATGGCTACACCTTC. Its protein product is CAISEPTGGDGYTF.